The 20 T cell receptor beta chains presented below share a single source sample, sequenced in a study of T cell responses to AZD1222 COVID-19 vaccine. The method was immunoSEQ multiplex PCR; TCRdb's version includes in-frame clones alone and lacks a portion of them. The table records about 110,000 clones, more than 75% of them present only once. Material: peripheral blood, obtained on day 0 of AZD1222 vaccination. The receptors were gathered from an adult in good health.

Comment on this clone: The same CDR3 is also encoded by other DNA sequences in this sample. The gene calls are TRBV18 and TRBJ1-5; D gene uncertain. Germline V gene sequence: CDR1 KGHSH, CDR2 LQKENI. Trimming stripped 0 bases from V and 6 bases from J, with 3 bases between. CDR3 length: 12 residues. The DNA for the CDR3 is TGTGCCAGCTCACCACCGGGTCAGCCCCAGCATTTT. It encodes CASSPPGQPQHF.

V usage is TRBV7-2 and J usage is TRBJ2-7, with TRBD2 matching 15 bases. J lost 6 bases, V lost 6 bases, and 6 bases had no gene match. The CDR3 contains 15 residues. CDR1 and CDR2 from the germline V gene are SGHTA and FQGNSA. The CDR3 nucleotides read TGTGCCAGCAGACGTGGACTAGCGGGAGGGAGCGAGCAGTACTTC. Translation: CASRRGLAGGSEQYF.

The J gene is TRBJ1-5, the V gene TRBV4-2, with 10 bases aligning to TRBD1. Germline CDR1 is LGHNA and CDR2 is YNFKEQ. The CDR3 runs 15 residues. Unmatched junction bases numbered 2, after V lost 1 base and J lost 5 bases. In nucleotides, the CDR3 is TGTGCCAGCAGCCAAGCGGGACAGGGGTATCAGCCCCAGCATTTT. This codes for CASSQAGQGYQPQHF.

The rearrangement joins TRBV29-1 to TRBJ2-1, with D possibly matching TRBD1 (6 bases). Germline-derived CDR1 and CDR2 are SQVTM and ANQGSEA. This CDR3 is built from 13 residues. V lost 4 bases to trimming and J lost 5 bases, with 12 bases between them. The CDR3 region is CSVVATGNNEQFF. CDR3 DNA: TGCAGCGTTGTGGCGACAGGCAACAATGAGCAGTTCTTC.

This clone was observed a single time. This sequence joins TRBV5-4 and TRBJ2-7; 9 positions agree with TRBD2. V gave up 9 bases and J gave up 4 bases; unmatched junction bases: 11. The V gene's germline CDR1 is SGHNT and CDR2 YYREEE (reference sequence). This CDR3 contains 14 residues. CDR3 nucleotide sequence: TGTGCCACCCGACGTGCGGGGGGGAATTACGAGCAGTACTTC. Residues: CATRRAGGNYEQYF. Using reference TRBV5-4 and TRBJ2-7 for the parts outside the CDR3, the full variable domain is ETGVTQSPTHLIKTRGQQVTLRCSSQSGHNTVSWYQQALGQGPQFIFQYYREEENGRGNFPPRFSGLQFPNYSSELNVNALELDDSALYLCATRRAGGNYEQYFGPGTRLTVT.

This clone was detected only once. This sequence joins TRBV13 and TRBJ2-1; TRBD1 or TRBD2 may be the D gene (7 bases each). There are 14 residues in the CDR3. Germline CDR1 and CDR2: PRHDT and FYEKMQ (reference sequence). With 5 bases removed from V and 8 bases from J, the gap between germline ends came to 16 bases. CDR3 in amino acids: CASSKTGEGYEQFF. CDR3 nucleotide sequence: TGTGCCAGCAGCAAAACAGGGGAGGGCTATGAGCAGTTCTTC.

This clone appeared once. The chain couples TRBV6-5 to TRBJ1-1; no definite D call. This CDR3 contains 11 residues. Trimming took 6 bases from V and 1 from J, leaving 3 bases between them. Germline V gives CDR1 MNHEY, CDR2 SVGAGI. The CDR3 sequence: CASSWNTEAFF. The CDR3, as DNA: TGTGCCAGCAGCTGGAACACTGAAGCTTTCTTT.

The chain joins TRBV5-1 to TRBJ1-2; D gene uncertain. This CDR3 is built from 13 residues. Trimming stripped 4 bases from V and 8 bases from J, with 15 bases between. Germline CDR1 is SGHRS and CDR2 is YFSETQ. The CDR3 coding sequence is TGCGCCAGCAGCCCTTATGACGGGGTAGGCTACACCTTC. It codes for CASSPYDGVGYTF.

The chain links TRBV7-2 to TRBJ2-1; 9 bases are shared with TRBD2. Losses at the gene ends were 5 bases for V and 7 bases for J; bases not matched to a gene: 18. Looked up from germline, CDR1 is SGHTA and CDR2 is FQGNSA. The CDR3 consists of 18 residues. CDR3 region: CASSPQRGGRGVLNEQFF. The DNA of the CDR3 is TGTGCCAGCAGCCCCCAAAGGGGCGGGAGGGGAGTTCTGAATGAGCAGTTCTTC.

The chain couples TRBV14 to TRBJ2-3; D ambiguous. V was cut by 0 bases and J by 4 bases, with 8 bases left in between. The CDR3 is 14 residues long. Germline V gene lookup returns CDR1 SGHDN and CDR2 FVKESK. CDR3 sequence: CASSQDIWADTQYF. CDR3 nucleotides: TGTGCCAGCAGCCAAGACATCTGGGCAGATACGCAGTATTTT.

This chain joins TRBV2 and TRBJ2-2; possible D gene TRBD2, 6 bases. The V gene's germline CDR1 is SNHLY and CDR2 FYNNEI. V lost 2 bases and J lost 4, with 14 bases in between. The CDR3 extends over 16 amino acids. CDR3 region: CASSEYGGTGTGELFF. The CDR3 DNA follows: TGTGCCAGCAGTGAATATGGAGGGACGGGCACCGGGGAGCTGTTTTTT.

This chain connects TRBV12-3 or TRBV12-4 to TRBJ2-1, with D maybe TRBD1 (5 bases). CDR3 length: 13 amino acids. With 8 bases removed from V and 5 bases from J, the gap between germline ends came to 13 bases. The CDR3 bases are TGTGCCAGCGGATGGGGCAGCCACAATGAGCAGTTCTTC. Translating gives CASGWGSHNEQFF.

This clone was observed many times. The J gene is TRBJ2-2, the V gene TRBV24-1; either TRBD1 or TRBD2 may supply D (5 bases each). Germline V gene sequence: CDR1 KGHDR, CDR2 SFDVKD. The CDR3 is 15 amino acids. V was pared by 3 bases and J by 6 bases, with 13 bases between. The DNA of the CDR3 is TGTGCCACCAGTGATCTGGCCAGGGACCCCGGGGAGCTGTTTTTT. It is translated as CATSDLARDPGELFF.

The chain carries TRBV5-6 and TRBJ2-1; 7 bases are shared with TRBD2. The V gene end was trimmed by 3 bases and the J gene end by 9 bases; junction bases not matched to a gene: 9. CDR3 size: 14 residues. CDR1 and CDR2 from the germline V gene are SGHDT and YYEEEE. In DNA form, the CDR3 reads TGTGCCAGCAGCTCCAGGACTAGAATGGCTGAGCAGTTCTTC. Its protein is CASSSRTRMAEQFF.

The chain is built from TRBV29-1 and TRBJ2-5; TRBD2 matches at 11 bases. Germline CDR1 reads SQVTM; CDR2 reads ANQGSEA. J lost 2 bases, V lost 1 base, and 3 bases had no gene match. The CDR3 has 15 residues. The CDR3 DNA follows: TGCAGCGTTGAAGGGACTAGCGGGTATCAAGAGACCCAGTACTTC. It codes for CSVEGTSGYQETQYF.

V is TRBV5-1 and J is TRBJ1-2; D is possibly TRBD1 (5 bases). The germline V and J ends were trimmed by 4 bases and 4 bases, with 17 bases remaining between them. CDR3 length equals 15 residues. Germline V lookup: CDR1 SGHRS, CDR2 YFSETQ. The CDR3 DNA reads as TGCGCCAGCAGCGTCCGGGACCATCGTAGCTATGGCTACACCTTC. Translating gives CASSVRDHRSYGYTF.

The V gene is TRBV6-5, the J gene TRBJ1-5, with D possibly matching TRBD1 (6 bases). The CDR3 spans 13 residues. With 7 bases removed from V and 6 bases from J, the gap between germline ends came to 13 bases. CDR1 and CDR2 from the germline V gene are MNHEY and SVGAGI. The CDR3 loop is CASTGGRAQPQHF. CDR3 nucleotide sequence: TGTGCCAGCACGGGGGGCAGGGCTCAGCCCCAGCATTTT.

The chain has TRBV2 and TRBJ1-6, with no clear D. The CDR3 is 13 amino acids. V dropped 8 bases and J dropped 9 bases, with 14 bases sitting between them. Germline V CDR1 and CDR2: SNHLY, FYNNEI. The CDR3 nucleotides are TGTGCCAGCCTATGGGCCTTGGGTTCACCCCTCCACTTT. Amino acids: CASLWALGSPLHF.

The V call is TRBV19, the J call TRBJ1-4, with D perhaps TRBD1 (5 bases). Trimming pared 6 bases from V and 0 bases from J, leaving 20 bases between. This CDR3 is built from 18 residues. Germline V lookup: CDR1 LNHDA, CDR2 SQIVND (reference sequence). The CDR3 here is CASRVSGAADATNEKLFF. Written as DNA, the CDR3 is TGTGCCAGTAGGGTGTCTGGGGCCGCCGACGCAACTAATGAAAAACTGTTTTTT.

V usage is TRBV11-2 and J usage is TRBJ2-7; no clear D gene. Trimming took off 5 bases at V and 5 bases at J, with 19 bases between the two ends. CDR1 is SGHAT and CDR2 is FQNNGV in the germline V gene. This CDR3 spans 15 amino acids. CDR3 sequence (DNA): TGTGCCAGCAGCCCCCCGAGGAATCGGGTACACGAGCAGTACTTC. This codes for CASSPPRNRVHEQYF.